One and the same sample provided the 2 T cell receptor beta chains below, sequenced in a study of cytomegalovirus exposure and HLA in healthy donors. The PCR had 60 Vbeta and 13 Jbeta primers. Only in-frame clones appear in the TCRdb table, and some are missing; sequencing was by immunoSEQ multiplex PCR. The data contain approximately 90,000 clones, 60% to 80% of them singletons. The sequenced material came from PBMCs. These TCRs come from a man aged 25-40 years in good health and CMV-seronegative.

Concerning this clone itself: This probably arose from a read error, given a far larger clone one base away. The gene calls are TRBV6-5 and TRBJ1-2, with 7 bases aligning to TRBD1. V dropped 5 bases and J dropped 6; count of bases not matched to a gene: 6. CDR3 length: 13 residues. Germline CDR1 and CDR2: MNHEY and SVGAGI. The CDR3 DNA follows: TGTGCCAGCAGTGCGGGACAGCTTGATGGCTACACCTTC. As protein: CASSAGQLDGYTF.

In its sample, this clone was seen a few times. The genes are TRBV19 and TRBJ1-2; no clear D gene. The germline V and J ends were trimmed by 3 bases and 1 base, with 9 bases remaining between them. Germline V gene sequence: CDR1 LNHDA, CDR2 SQIVND (reference sequence). This CDR3 has 14 amino acids. CDR3 protein: CASSMFGGNYGYTF. The DNA for the CDR3 is TGTGCCAGTAGTATGTTCGGCGGTAACTATGGCTACACCTTC.